This TCR beta chain was recorded in a study of cytomegalovirus exposure and HLA in healthy donors. Study findings and constraints: The study dropped some indistinguishable V segments, TRBV6-2 and TRBV6-3 among them.

J lost 9 bases, V lost 0 bases, and 8 bases had no gene match. The length of the CDR3 is 14 residues. Per germline, CDR1 SGHTA and CDR2 FQGNSA. This clone has only a few counts. The antigen is unknown. It was with 60 Vbeta and 13 Jbeta primers that the PCR ran. Assay used: immunoSEQ multiplex PCR; TCRdb lists only in-frame clones, some missing. The table includes about 160,000 clones, 60% to 75% detected once. The chain links TRBV7-2 to TRBJ2-7; 7 positions match TRBD2. The sample consisted of PBMCs. This TCR was recovered from a woman in her 50s in good health and CMV-seropositive. CDR3 sequence: CASSLALAVAPQYF. The CDR3 DNA follows: TGTGCCAGCAGCTTAGCCCTAGCGGTCGCCCCGCAGTACTTC.